This T cell receptor (beta chain) is drawn from a study of control samples from healthy donors and cancer patients. The germline V gene has CDR1 LNHDA and CDR2 SQIVND (reference sequence). The CDR3 totals 16 residues. Losses at the gene ends were 5 bases for V and 4 bases for J; bases not matched to a gene: 9. A single count supports this clone. Method: immunoSEQ multiplex PCR; TCRdb's copy keeps in-frame clones and lacks some. The sample shows some 210,000 clones, about 90% of them seen only once. The source is a man aged 25 to 40 in good health. The chain combines TRBV19 with TRBJ2-2; TRBD1 matches 8 bases. The source material was blood. The CDR3 nucleotides read TGTGCCAGTAGTTTTCTCGGACAGGGTGGCACCGGGGAGCTGTTTTTT. Translated, it gives CASSFLGQGGTGELFF. Together with reference TRBV19 and TRBJ2-2, the CDR3 gives the full variable domain: DGGITQSPKYLFRKEGQNVTLSCEQNLNHDAMYWYRQDPGQGLRLIYYSQIVNDFQKGDIAEGYSVSREKKESFPLTVTSAQKNPTAFYLCASSFLGQGGTGELFFGEGSRLTVL.